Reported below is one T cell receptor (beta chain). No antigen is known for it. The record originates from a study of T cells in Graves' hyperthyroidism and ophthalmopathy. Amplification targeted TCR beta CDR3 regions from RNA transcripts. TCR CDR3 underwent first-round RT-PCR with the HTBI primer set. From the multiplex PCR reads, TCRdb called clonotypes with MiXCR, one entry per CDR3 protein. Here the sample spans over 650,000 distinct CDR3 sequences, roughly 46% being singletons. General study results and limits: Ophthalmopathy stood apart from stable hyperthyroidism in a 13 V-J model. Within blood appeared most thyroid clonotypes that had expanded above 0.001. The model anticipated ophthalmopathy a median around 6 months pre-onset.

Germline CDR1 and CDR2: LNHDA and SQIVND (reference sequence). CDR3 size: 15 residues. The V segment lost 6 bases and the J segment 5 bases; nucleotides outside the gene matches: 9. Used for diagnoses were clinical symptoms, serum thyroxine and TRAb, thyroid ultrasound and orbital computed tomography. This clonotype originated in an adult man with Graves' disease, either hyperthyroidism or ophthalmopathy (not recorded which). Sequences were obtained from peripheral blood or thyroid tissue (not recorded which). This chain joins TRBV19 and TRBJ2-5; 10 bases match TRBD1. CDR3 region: CASSRTGGGVETQYF. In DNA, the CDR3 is TGTGCCAGTAGCCGGACAGGGGGAGGGGTGGAGACCCAGTACTTC. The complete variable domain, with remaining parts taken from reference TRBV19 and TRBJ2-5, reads DGGITQSPKYLFRKEGQNVTLSCEQNLNHDAMYWYRQDPGQGLRLIYYSQIVNDFQKGDIAEGYSVSREKKESFPLTVTSAQKNPTAFYLCASSRTGGGVETQYFGPGTRLLVL.